The following is a T cell receptor (beta chain) sequence with its context. This sample is part of a study of cytomegalovirus exposure and HLA in healthy donors. CDR1 is SGHVS and CDR2 is FNYEAQ in the germline V gene. V gave up 4 bases and J gave up 2 bases, with 12 bases separating them. This CDR3 is built from 14 residues. Data came from immunoSEQ multiplex PCR; TCRdb stores just in-frame clones and leaves some out. The sample consists of 73,000 or so clones, 85% to 95% of them appearing once. This chain joins TRBV7-6 and TRBJ2-7; tentative D call: TRBD2 (6 bases). The TCR sequence derives from a young woman in good health and CMV-seropositive. Sequenced input: PBMCs. The CDR3: CASSSRAGPYEQYF. DNA of the CDR3: TGTGCCAGCAGCTCCCGGGCGGGGCCCTACGAGCAGTACTTC.